This is a list of T cell receptor beta chains from one sample in a study of T-cell reconstitution after alpha-beta-depleted transplantation in children. TCRdb re-called the PCR reads with MiXCR, one entry per CDR3 protein. The data show about 260,000 distinct CDR3 sequences, 11% seen once. This specimen was peripheral blood, taken 180 days after TCRalphabeta/CD19-depleted stem cell transplant. These receptor sequences come from a male patient between 2 and 10 years old who had a stem cell transplant for chronic granulomatous disease, so the T cells may come from the graft donor. Both conserved end residues are part of each CDR3. The D gene is left open where the match is weak. Rows give clone size only sometimes, using once, few, many, or a class for an expanded clone.

d_call	v_call	j_call	clone_size	cdr3_nt	cdr3_aa
TRBD2	TRBV11-1	TRBJ2-3	few	TGTGCCAGCAGCCTTAGCGGGAGCTCAAAAGATACGCAGTATTTT	CASSLSGSSKDTQYF
TRBD2	TRBV20-1	TRBJ2-6	many	TGCAGTGCTAGAAGGGCCGGGACTATGGGGGCCAACGTCCTGACTTTC	CSARRAGTMGANVLTF
-	TRBV20-1	TRBJ2-3	many	TGCAGTGCTATAGGGAGATCCCCCTCCCCAGATACGCAGTATTTT	CSAIGRSPSPDTQYF
-	TRBV10-3	TRBJ2-2	many	TGTGCCATCACGGAGACAGACACCGGGGAGCTGTTTTTT	CAITETDTGELFF
-	TRBV7-9	TRBJ1-2	few	TGTGCCAGCAGCTTTAATTCAGGAACCTATGGCTACACCTTC	CASSFNSGTYGYTF
-	TRBV14	TRBJ1-2	many	TGTGCCAGCAGCCAAGATCCAGGGGCGGTCTATGGCTACACCTTC	CASSQDPGAVYGYTF
TRBD1	TRBV3-1	TRBJ1-2	-	TGTGCCAGCAGCCAAGGCACAGGGGCCACCTATGGCTACACCTTC	CASSQGTGATYGYTF
-	TRBV7-9	TRBJ1-2	many	TGTGCCAGCAGCTTAGGGGCAGCCTATGGCTACACCTTC	CASSLGAAYGYTF
TRBD2	TRBV7-9	TRBJ2-5	many	TGTGCCAGCACGGCGGGAGGGTTTGTAGAGACCCAGTACTTC	CASTAGGFVETQYF
TRBD1	TRBV12-3/TRBV12-4	TRBJ2-6	many	TGTGCCAGCAGCACCGACAGGGGGGCTGGGGCCAACGTCCTGACTTTC	CASSTDRGAGANVLTF
TRBD1	TRBV29-1	TRBJ2-7	many	TGCAGCGCCAAGGACAGGGCGAACCCCTACGAGCAGTACTTC	CSAKDRANPYEQYF
TRBD2	TRBV5-1	TRBJ2-7	many	TGCGCCAGCAGCTTGACAACTAGCGGAGCCTACGAGCAGTACTTC	CASSLTTSGAYEQYF
-	TRBV19	TRBJ2-3	-	TGTGCCAGTAGTATAGCGGATTCCGGCACAGATACGCAGTATTTT	CASSIADSGTDTQYF
TRBD2	TRBV6-5	TRBJ2-3	many	TGTGCCAGCAGTTACCGGGCTAGCGGCCGTAACACAGATACGCAGTATTTT	CASSYRASGRNTDTQYF
TRBD1	TRBV27	TRBJ2-7	many	TGTGCCAGCAGTACGACAGGGGGGGCCTCCTACGAGCAGTACTTC	CASSTTGGASYEQYF
TRBD2	TRBV10-3	TRBJ2-7	many	TGTGCCATCAGTGAGCTGGCTAGCGGGAGAACCTCCTACGAGCAGTACTTC	CAISELASGRTSYEQYF
-	TRBV5-8	TRBJ2-3	many	TGTGCCAGCAGGCCGAAACCCTTT	CASRPKPF
-	TRBV12-3/TRBV12-4	TRBJ2-5	many	TGTGCCAGCAGTCCCAGGGGTGCAGAAGAGACCCAGTACTTC	CASSPRGAEETQYF
TRBD2	TRBV20-1	TRBJ2-5	many	TGCAGTGCTAGGAGGAGCGGGAAAGAGACCCAGTACTTC	CSARRSGKETQYF
-	TRBV12-3/TRBV12-4	TRBJ2-3	many	TGTGCCAGCAGTTTAGCGCCGCGGGACCCGGCAGATACGCAGTATTTT	CASSLAPRDPADTQYF
TRBD2	TRBV11-1	TRBJ2-2	many	TGTGCCAGCAGCCGACCCCTCCGGACTAGCGGGAGGACGACGAACACCGGGGAGCTGTTTTTT	CASSRPLRTSGRTTNTGELFF
TRBD1	TRBV5-1	TRBJ2-5	many	TGCGCCAGCAGCCAACCGACAGGGGGGAGGGAGACCCAGTACTTC	CASSQPTGGRETQYF
TRBD1	TRBV6-1	TRBJ1-5	many	TGTGCCAGCAGCAGGACAGGGGACACCAATCAGCCCCAGCATTTT	CASSRTGDTNQPQHF
-	TRBV21-1	TRBJ2-7	many	TGTGCCAGCAGCAAAGTGAGGACAGGGAGGGGCGAGCAGTACTTC	CASSKVRTGRGEQYF
-	TRBV7-3	TRBJ1-1	-	TGTGCCAGCAGCTTAACCCGCCTGAACACTGAAGCTTTCTTT	CASSLTRLNTEAFF
-	TRBV19	TRBJ2-7	many	TGTTCCGACCAGGATCGGCTGTACGAGCAGTACTTC	CSDQDRLYEQYF
TRBD2	TRBV12-3/TRBV12-4	TRBJ2-7	few	TGTGCCAGCAGTTCGCAACTCGGGACTAGCGGCAGCTCCTACGAGCAGTACTTC	CASSSQLGTSGSSYEQYF
TRBD2	TRBV7-2	TRBJ2-7	-	TGTGCCAGCACCCCGACTAGCGGGGGACCCTACGAGCAGTACTTC	CASTPTSGGPYEQYF
-	TRBV20-1	TRBJ2-3	many	TGCAGCTGTGGGGTTGGTTTTGGCACAGATACGCAGTATTTT	CSCGVGFGTDTQYF
TRBD1	TRBV20-1	TRBJ2-4	many	TGCAGTGCTAGAATCCTCCGGGACAGGGGGCTAAACATTCAGTACTTC	CSARILRDRGLNIQYF
-	TRBV29-1	TRBJ1-2	many	TGCAGCGTTGATGGATGGGGCTACACCTTC	CSVDGWGYTF
-	TRBV12-3/TRBV12-4	TRBJ2-6	many	TGTGCCACCAGACGCTCTGGGGCCAACGTCCTGACTTTC	CATRRSGANVLTF
TRBD1	TRBV28	TRBJ2-1	many	TGTGCCAGCAGCGCCGGGACAGGGGGCTTTAGGTCCTACAATGAGCAGTTCTTC	CASSAGTGGFRSYNEQFF